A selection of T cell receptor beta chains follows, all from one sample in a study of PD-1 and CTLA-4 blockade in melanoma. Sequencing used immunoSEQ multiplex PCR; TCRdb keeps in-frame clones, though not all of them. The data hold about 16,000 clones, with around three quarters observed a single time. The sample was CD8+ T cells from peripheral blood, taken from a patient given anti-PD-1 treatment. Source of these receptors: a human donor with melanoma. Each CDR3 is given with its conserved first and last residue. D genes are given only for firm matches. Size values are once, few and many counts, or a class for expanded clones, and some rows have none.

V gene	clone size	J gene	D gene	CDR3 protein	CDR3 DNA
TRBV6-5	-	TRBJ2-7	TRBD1	CASRSKGTGVHEQYF	TGTGCCAGCAGATCTAAAGGGACAGGGGTCCACGAGCAGTACTTC
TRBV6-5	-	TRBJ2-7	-	CASSLRPIAEQYF	TGTGCCAGCAGTCTCAGACCGATCGCCGAGCAGTACTTC
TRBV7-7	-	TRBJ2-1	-	CASSLENTPGEQFF	TGTGCCAGCAGCTTAGAAAATACCCCGGGGGAGCAGTTCTTC
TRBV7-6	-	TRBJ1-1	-	CASSLVPGGTEAFF	TGTGCCAGCAGCTTAGTTCCGGGGGGCACTGAAGCTTTCTTT
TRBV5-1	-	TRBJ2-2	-	CASSLFSGELFF	TGCGCCAGCAGCTTGTTTTCCGGGGAGCTGTTTTTT
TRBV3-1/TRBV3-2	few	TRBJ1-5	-	CASSQGYSNQPQHF	TGTGCCAGCAGCCAGGGGTATAGCAATCAGCCCCAGCATTTT
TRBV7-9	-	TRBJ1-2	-	CASSAGESNYGYTF	TGTGCCAGCAGCGCCGGCGAGTCTAACTATGGCTACACCTTC
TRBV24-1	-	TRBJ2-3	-	CATSDPTGGDTQYF	TGTGCCACCAGTGACCCGACAGGTGGAGATACGCAGTATTTT
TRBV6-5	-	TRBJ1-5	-	CASSRQKNSNQPQHF	TGTGCCAGCAGTCGACAGAAGAATAGCAATCAGCCCCAGCATTTT
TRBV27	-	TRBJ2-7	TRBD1	CASSKGQVTYEQYF	TGTGCCAGCAGTAAGGGACAGGTAACCTACGAGCAGTACTTC
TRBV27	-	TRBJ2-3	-	CASSTERHPTTDTQYF	TGTGCCAGCAGTACAGAGCGGCATCCAACCACAGATACGCAGTATTTT
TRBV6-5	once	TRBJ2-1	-	CASSNRVGQLNEQFF	TGTGCCAGCAGTAACAGGGTGGGACAACTCAATGAGCAGTTCTTC
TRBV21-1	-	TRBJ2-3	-	CASSKRLTDTQYF	TGTGCCAGCAGCAAGCGGCTCACAGATACGCAGTATTTT
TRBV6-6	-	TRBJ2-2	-	CASSYSGEDTGELFF	TGTGCCAGCAGTTACTCAGGGGAGGACACCGGGGAGCTGTTTTTT
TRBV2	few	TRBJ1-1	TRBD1	CASRGPGQRSTEAFF	TGTGCCAGCAGGGGTCCGGGACAGCGGTCGACTGAAGCTTTCTTT
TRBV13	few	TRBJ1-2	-	CASSLATGLYGYTF	TGTGCCAGCAGCTTAGCGACAGGTCTCTATGGCTACACCTTC
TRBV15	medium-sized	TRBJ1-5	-	CATSREPVQPQHF	TGTGCCACCAGCAGAGAACCGGTCCAGCCCCAGCATTTT
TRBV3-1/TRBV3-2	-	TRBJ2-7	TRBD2	CASSQTSGSAHEQYF	TGTGCCAGCAGCCAGACTAGCGGGAGTGCCCACGAGCAGTACTTC
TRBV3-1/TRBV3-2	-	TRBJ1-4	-	CASSLGDFNEKLFF	TGTGCCAGCAGCCTCGGAGATTTTAATGAAAAACTGTTTTTT